The source of this T cell receptor (beta chain) is a study of technical replicates of blood from a few donors. In germline, CDR1 is SGHDT, CDR2 YYEEEE. The CDR3 is made up of 14 amino acids. The ends were cut back, 0 bases at V and 5 bases at J, with 11 bases in the middle. Clones were sequenced by immunoSEQ multiplex PCR, and TCRdb holds only the in-frame ones, with some missing. The sample records around 71,000 clones, roughly 92% being singletons. This clonotype was obtained from a human donor in good health. The sample taken for sequencing was T cells isolated from PBMCs. The genes are TRBV5-6 and TRBJ1-2, with D tentatively TRBD1 (5 bases). The DNA of the CDR3 is TGTGCCAGCAGCTTGGATCGGAGGGGATATGGCTACACCTTC. It codes for CASSLDRRGYGYTF.